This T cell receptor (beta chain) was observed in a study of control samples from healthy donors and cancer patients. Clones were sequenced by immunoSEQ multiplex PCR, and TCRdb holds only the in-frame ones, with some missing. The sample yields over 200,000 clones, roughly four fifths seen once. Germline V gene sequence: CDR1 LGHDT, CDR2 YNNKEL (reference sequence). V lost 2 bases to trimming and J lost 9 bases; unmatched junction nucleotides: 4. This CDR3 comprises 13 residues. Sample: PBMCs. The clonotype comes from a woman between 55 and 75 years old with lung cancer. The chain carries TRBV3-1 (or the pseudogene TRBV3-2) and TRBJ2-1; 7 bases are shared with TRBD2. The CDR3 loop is CASSQSGVGEQFF. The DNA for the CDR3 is TGTGCCAGCAGCCAAAGCGGGGTGGGTGAGCAGTTCTTC.